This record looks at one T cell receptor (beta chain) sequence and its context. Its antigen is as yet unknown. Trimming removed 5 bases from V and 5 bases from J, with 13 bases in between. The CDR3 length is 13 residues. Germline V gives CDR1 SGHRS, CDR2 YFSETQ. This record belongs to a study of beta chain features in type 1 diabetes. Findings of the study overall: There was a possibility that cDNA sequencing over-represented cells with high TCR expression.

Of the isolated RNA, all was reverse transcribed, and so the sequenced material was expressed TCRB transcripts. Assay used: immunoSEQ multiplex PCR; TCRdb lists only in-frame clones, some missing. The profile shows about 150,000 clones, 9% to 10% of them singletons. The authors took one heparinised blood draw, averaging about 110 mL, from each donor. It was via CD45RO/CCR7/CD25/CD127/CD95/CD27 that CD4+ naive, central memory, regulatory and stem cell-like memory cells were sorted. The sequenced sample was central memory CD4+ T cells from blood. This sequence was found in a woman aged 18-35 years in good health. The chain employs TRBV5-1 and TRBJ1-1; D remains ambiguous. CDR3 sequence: CASRKPGVTEAFF. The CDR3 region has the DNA TGCGCCAGCAGGAAGCCCGGGGTAACTGAAGCTTTCTTT.